These 16 T cell receptor beta chains were sequenced from one sample in a study of tumor-infiltrating lymphocytes in oesophageal squamous cell carcinoma. Each CDR3 protein gets one entry after TCRdb re-called the PCR reads with MiXCR. The table has about 16,000 distinct CDR3 sequences, approximately 45% seen once. Material for sequencing was normal esophageal tissue next to the tumor. Receptors originate from a female donor with esophageal squamous cell carcinoma.

In this sample, this clonotype turned up many times. The rearrangement joins TRBV6-1 to TRBJ2-3; D possibly corresponds to TRBD1 (6 bases). The CDR3 has 15 amino acids. V dropped 0 bases and J dropped 2 bases, with 9 bases sitting between them. Germline CDR1 and CDR2: MNHNS and SASEGT. The CDR3 loop reads CASSEAAGATDTQYF. In DNA form, the CDR3 reads TGTGCCAGCAGTGAAGCGGCAGGGGCCACAGATACGCAGTATTTT.

With regard to this clonotype: The final CDR3 position lacks the conserved phenylalanine or tryptophan, pointing to a likely read error. Because the CDR3's place on the DNA is in doubt, the DNA is left out and the CDR3 is given as listed by TCRdb. V is TRBV7-2 and J is TRBJ1-1. Germline V lookup: CDR1 SGHTA, CDR2 FQGNSA. The CDR3 comprises 17 residues, both ends counted. The CDR3 is CASSLGVAGGYEQYFGP.

This clonotype was counted a few times. The chain combines TRBV12-3 or TRBV12-4 with TRBJ2-3; no clear D. V was pared by 3 bases and J by 4 bases, with 11 bases between. This CDR3 contains 14 residues. The CDR3 spells CASSFGVSPDTQYF. The CDR3 DNA is TGTGCCAGCAGTTTTGGGGTCTCGCCAGATACGCAGTATTTT.

The rearrangement links TRBV12-3 or TRBV12-4 to TRBJ2-3; D may be TRBD1 or TRBD2 (5 bases each). V lost 7 bases and J lost 14, with 28 bases in between. The CDR3 has 15 residues. In DNA form, the CDR3 reads TGTGCCAGCACCATCAGCAGGGCGCTCACCGGGGAGCTGTATTTT. Translated, it gives CASTISRALTGELYF.

This clonotype was detected a few times. This rearrangement joins TRBV10-3 to TRBJ2-7; D tentatively fits TRBD1 or TRBD2 (5 bases each). The DNA end is a closer match to TRBJ2-5, so the J assignment may be wrong. From germline, CDR1 is ENHRY and CDR2 SYGVKD. The CDR3 sequence is 17 residues long. Here the CDR3 DNA reads TGTGCCATCAGTGACTCAGCCCCGGGGCCCGATAGGGAGACCCAGTACTTC. Translating gives CAISDSAPGPDRETQYF.

On this clonotype itself: The final CDR3 position lacks the conserved phenylalanine or tryptophan, pointing to a likely read error. The chain has TRBV4-1 and TRBJ2-1; 8 nucleotides align to TRBD2. The CDR3 runs 14 residues. CDR1 and CDR2 (germline): MGHRA, YSYEKL. After removal of 6 bases from V and 10 bases from J, the junction contained 11 bases not matched to a gene. Here the CDR3 reads CASSLTSGTYEQFS. CDR3 DNA sequence: TGCGCCAGCAGTTTAACTAGCGGAACTTACGAGCAGTTCTCC.

Turning to this clonotype: A read error may account for a junction end that differs from germline. The rearrangement links TRBV7-2 to TRBJ2-7; D gene uncertain. CDR1 and CDR2 from the germline V gene are SGHTA and FQGNSA. The CDR3 sequence is 14 residues long. The CDR3 is CASSLPWVTYVQYF. Written as DNA, the CDR3 is TGTGCCAGCAGCTTACCATGGGTAACCTACGTGCAGTACTTC.

The chain links TRBV5-4 to TRBJ2-6, with 8 bases aligning to TRBD2. The J call may be incorrect, as the DNA end agrees better with TRBJ2-5. This CDR3 comprises 14 residues. The germline CDR1 and CDR2 sequences are SGHNT and YYREEE (reference sequence). The CDR3 DNA sequence: TGTGCCAGCAGCTTAGGGCTAGCGGGTGGGACCCAGTACTTC. Its protein product is CASSLGLAGGTQYF.

The chain has TRBV6-6 and TRBJ2-1; tentatively, D is TRBD1 (6 bases). The DNA end is more similar to TRBJ2-7, so the J call may be wrong. CDR1 and CDR2 (germline): MNHNY, SVGAGI (reference sequence). This CDR3 has 15 amino acids. The CDR3 is CASTHITGFSYEQYF. DNA of the CDR3: TGTGCCAGCACCCACATTACAGGGTTCTCGTACGAGCAGTACTTC.

The genes are TRBV12-3 or TRBV12-4 and TRBJ2-2, with 10 bases fitting TRBD2. The CDR3 sequence is 16 residues long. V was pared by 6 bases and J by 7 bases, with 11 bases of the junction left unmatched. In nucleotides, the CDR3 is TGTGCCAGCAGGAACGGGGTAGCGGGAGGTCACGGGGAGCTGTTTTTT. Translation: CASRNGVAGGHGELFF.

The V call is TRBV7-8, the J call TRBJ2-7, with D unresolved. TRBJ2-5 explains the end of the DNA better; the J call may be wrong. The germline V gene has CDR1 SGHVS and CDR2 FQNEAQ. The CDR3 extends over 13 amino acids. The chain's CDR3 is CASSLVNLETQYF. The CDR3 nucleotides are TGTGCCAGCAGCTTAGTTAACTTAGAGACCCAGTACTTC.

This clonotype showed up many times. V and J are TRBV11-3 and TRBJ2-3; a weak D match, TRBD1 (6 bases). Trimming stripped 7 bases from V and 0 bases from J, with 8 bases between. Germline V gene sequence: CDR1 SGHNT, CDR2 YENEEA. The CDR3 consists of 13 residues. CDR3 in DNA: TGTGCCAGCACAGGGGAGAGCACAGATACGCAGTATTTT. Translating gives CASTGESTDTQYF.

V usage is TRBV20-1 and J usage is TRBJ2-5, with D tentatively TRBD1 or TRBD2 (5 bases each). Trimming took 5 bases from V and 11 from J, leaving 24 bases between them. This CDR3 comprises 14 residues. Per germline, CDR1 DFQATT and CDR2 SNEGSKA (reference sequence). CDR3 sequence reads: CSAQGAGPYNEQYF. Written as DNA, the CDR3 is TGCAGTGCTCAAGGGGCGGGCCCCTACAATGAGCAGTACTTC.

This clonotype showed up many times. The conserved phenylalanine or tryptophan normally closing the CDR3 is absent here, so this likely arose from a read error. It is unclear where the CDR3 begins or ends on the DNA, so no DNA is shown, and the CDR3 is as TCRdb lists it. This chain uses TRBV7-2 with TRBJ2-1. Germline loops: CDR1 SGHTA, CDR2 FQGNSA. The CDR3 is 8 amino acids long, termini counted. The CDR3 loop reads CASSLEIS.

The chain combines TRBV6-6 with TRBJ1-1; D unclear. The length of the CDR3 is 14 residues. The germline V and J ends were trimmed by 5 bases and 0 bases, with 10 bases remaining between them. In germline, CDR1 is MNHNY, CDR2 SVGAGI (reference sequence). The CDR3 sequence: CASSPGEVNTEAFF. Here the CDR3 DNA reads TGTGCCAGCAGTCCCGGGGAGGTGAACACTGAAGCTTTCTTT.

The chain joins TRBV11-3 to TRBJ2-1, with a possible D match to TRBD2 (5 bases). The CDR3 has 13 residues. CDR1 SGHNT and CDR2 YENEEA come from the germline V gene. Trimming removed 1 base from V and 6 bases from J, with 7 bases in between. For the CDR3, the DNA is TGTGCCAGCAGCTTAGCCCGGGGCAATGAGCAGTTCTTC. Translated, it gives CASSLARGNEQFF.